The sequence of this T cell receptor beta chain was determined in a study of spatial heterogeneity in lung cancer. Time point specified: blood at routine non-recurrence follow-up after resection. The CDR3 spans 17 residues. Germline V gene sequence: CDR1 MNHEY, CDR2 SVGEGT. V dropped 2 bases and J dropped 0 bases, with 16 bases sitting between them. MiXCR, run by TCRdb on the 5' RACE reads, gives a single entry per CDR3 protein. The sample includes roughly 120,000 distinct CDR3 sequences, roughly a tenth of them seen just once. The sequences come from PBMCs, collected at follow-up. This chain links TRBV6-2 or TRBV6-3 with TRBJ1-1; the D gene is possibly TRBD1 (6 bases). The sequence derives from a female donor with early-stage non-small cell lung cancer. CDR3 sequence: CASSYASTGVMNTEAFF. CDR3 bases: TGTGCCAGCAGTTACGCATCGACAGGAGTTATGAACACTGAAGCTTTCTTT.